This record covers a single T cell receptor (beta chain). Germline V gene lookup returns CDR1 SGHRS and CDR2 YFSETQ. CDR3 length: 15 residues. The V gene end was trimmed by 3 bases and the J gene end by 6 bases; junction bases not matched to a gene: 2. These data originate in a study of OX40 agonist ivuxolimab in advanced cancers. Study information: Hepatocellular carcinoma, melanoma, renal cell or head and neck cancer occurred in dose-escalation patients.

Some clones are missing from TCRdb's copy, which holds only in-frame ones; the method was immunoSEQ multiplex PCR. The repertoire holds some 76,000 clones, with about 89% as singletons. The TCR originated in an adult with an advanced solid tumor such as melanoma, head and neck, liver or kidney cancer. V and J are TRBV5-1 and TRBJ2-2; 13 positions agree with TRBD2. The sequenced sample was CD4+ or CD8+ T cells sorted from blood, obtained in a trial of the OX40 agonist ivuxolimab. The CDR3 region has the DNA TGCGCCAGCAGCTGGACTAGCGGGAGCTCCGGGGAGCTGTTTTTT. Its translation: CASSWTSGSSGELFF.